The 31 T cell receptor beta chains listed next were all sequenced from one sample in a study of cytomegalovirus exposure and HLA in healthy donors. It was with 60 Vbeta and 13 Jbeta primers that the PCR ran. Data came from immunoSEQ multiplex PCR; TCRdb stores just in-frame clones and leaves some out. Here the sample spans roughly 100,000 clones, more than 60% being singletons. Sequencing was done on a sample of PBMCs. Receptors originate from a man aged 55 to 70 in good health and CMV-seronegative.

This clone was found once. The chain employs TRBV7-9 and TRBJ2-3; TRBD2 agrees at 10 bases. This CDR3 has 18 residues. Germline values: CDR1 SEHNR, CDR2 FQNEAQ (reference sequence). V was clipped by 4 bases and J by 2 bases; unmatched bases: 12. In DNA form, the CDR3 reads TGTGCCAGCAGCTCCGCCCTAGGAGCGGGGGGGGTCACAGATACGCAGTATTTT. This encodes CASSSALGAGGVTDTQYF.

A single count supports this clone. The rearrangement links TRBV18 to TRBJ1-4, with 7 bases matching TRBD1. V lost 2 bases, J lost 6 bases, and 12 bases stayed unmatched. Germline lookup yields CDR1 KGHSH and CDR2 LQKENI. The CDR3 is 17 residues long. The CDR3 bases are TGTGCCAGCTCACCATCTAACGCAGGGACAGCCTATGAAAAACTGTTTTTT. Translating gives CASSPSNAGTAYEKLFF.

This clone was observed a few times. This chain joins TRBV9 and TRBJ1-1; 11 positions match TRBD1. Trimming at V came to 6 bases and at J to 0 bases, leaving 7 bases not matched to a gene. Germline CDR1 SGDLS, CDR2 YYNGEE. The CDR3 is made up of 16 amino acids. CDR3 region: CASNLGQGAMNTEAFF. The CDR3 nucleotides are TGTGCCAGCAACCTAGGACAGGGGGCCATGAACACTGAAGCTTTCTTT.

CDR3 nucleotide sequence: TGTGCCAGCAGTGCGGACAGGGGGCGAACCGGGGAGCTGTTTTTT. Amino acids: CASSADRGRTGELFF. The chain carries TRBV2 and TRBJ2-2; 11 bases match TRBD1. The CDR3 extends over 15 amino acids. The germline CDR1 and CDR2 sequences are SNHLY and FYNNEI. Losses at the gene ends were 4 bases for V and 5 bases for J; bases not matched to a gene: 3.

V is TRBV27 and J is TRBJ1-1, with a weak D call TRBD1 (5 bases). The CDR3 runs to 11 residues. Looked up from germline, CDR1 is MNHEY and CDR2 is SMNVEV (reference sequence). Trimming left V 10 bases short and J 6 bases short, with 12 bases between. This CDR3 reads CATGRFPEAFF. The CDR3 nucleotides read TGTGCCACAGGGCGGTTCCCTGAAGCTTTCTTT.

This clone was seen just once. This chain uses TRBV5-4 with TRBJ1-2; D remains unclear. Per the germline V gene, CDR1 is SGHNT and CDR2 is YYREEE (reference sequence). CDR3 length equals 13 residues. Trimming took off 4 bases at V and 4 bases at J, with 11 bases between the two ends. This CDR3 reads CASSQPGSYGYTF. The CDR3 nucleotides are TGTGCCAGCAGCCAACCCGGGAGCTATGGCTACACCTTC.

CDR3 region: CASSQSDRSQGNTEAFF. Here the CDR3 DNA reads TGCGCCAGCAGTCAATCGGACAGGTCACAGGGTAACACTGAAGCTTTCTTT. V gene TRBV23-1 combines with J gene TRBJ1-1; 7 nucleotides match TRBD1. TRBV23-1 is filed as an ORF, its function uncertain. There are 17 residues in the CDR3. V shed 0 bases, J shed 2 bases, and the junction held 9 bases outside the gene matches.

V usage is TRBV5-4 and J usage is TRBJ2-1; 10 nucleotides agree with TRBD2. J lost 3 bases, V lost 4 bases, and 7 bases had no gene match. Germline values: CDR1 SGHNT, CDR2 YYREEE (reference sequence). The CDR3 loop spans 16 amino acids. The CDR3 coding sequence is TGTGCCAGCAGCCCAGGACTAGCGGCGAACTACAATGAGCAGTTCTTC. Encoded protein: CASSPGLAANYNEQFF.

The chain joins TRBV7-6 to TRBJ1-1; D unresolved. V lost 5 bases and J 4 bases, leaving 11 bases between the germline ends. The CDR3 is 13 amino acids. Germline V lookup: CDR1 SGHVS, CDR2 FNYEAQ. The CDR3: CASSLRETTEAFF. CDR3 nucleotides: TGTGCCAGCAGCCTACGGGAGACCACTGAAGCTTTCTTT.

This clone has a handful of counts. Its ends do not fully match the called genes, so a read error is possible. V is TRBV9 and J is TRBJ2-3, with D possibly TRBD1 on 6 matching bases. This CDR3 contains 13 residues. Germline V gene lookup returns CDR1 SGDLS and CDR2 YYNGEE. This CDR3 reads CASSPLRTVTQYF. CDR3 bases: TGTGCCAGCAGCCCCCTCCGGACAGTTACGCAGTATTTT.

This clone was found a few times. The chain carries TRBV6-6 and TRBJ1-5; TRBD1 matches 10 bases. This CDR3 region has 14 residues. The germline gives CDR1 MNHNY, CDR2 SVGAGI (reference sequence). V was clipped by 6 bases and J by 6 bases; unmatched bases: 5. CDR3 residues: CASRGTGESQPQHF. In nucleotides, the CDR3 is TGTGCCAGCAGAGGGACAGGGGAATCTCAGCCCCAGCATTTT.

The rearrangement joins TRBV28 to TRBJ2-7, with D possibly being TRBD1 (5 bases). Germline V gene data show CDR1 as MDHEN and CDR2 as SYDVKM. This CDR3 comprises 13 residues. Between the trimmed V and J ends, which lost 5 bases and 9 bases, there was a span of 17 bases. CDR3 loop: CASSPTSRQSQYV. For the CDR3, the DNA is TGTGCCAGCAGTCCTACCTCCCGACAGTCGCAGTACGTC.

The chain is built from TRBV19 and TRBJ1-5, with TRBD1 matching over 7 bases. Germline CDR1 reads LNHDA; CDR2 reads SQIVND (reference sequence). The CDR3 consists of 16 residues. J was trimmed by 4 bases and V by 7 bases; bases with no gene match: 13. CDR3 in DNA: TGTGCCAGTACGCGTCAGGGGGAGACACATAATCAGCCCCAGCATTTT. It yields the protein CASTRQGETHNQPQHF.

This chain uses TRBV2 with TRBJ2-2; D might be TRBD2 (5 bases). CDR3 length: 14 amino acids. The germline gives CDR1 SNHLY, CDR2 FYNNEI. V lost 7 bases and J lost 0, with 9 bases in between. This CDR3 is CASNQRTNTGELFF. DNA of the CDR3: TGTGCCAGCAACCAGCGGACGAACACCGGGGAGCTGTTTTTT. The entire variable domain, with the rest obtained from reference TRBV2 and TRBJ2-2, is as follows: EPEVTQTPSHQVTQMGQEVILRCVPISNHLYFYWYRQILGQKVEFLVSFYNNEISEKSEIFDDQFSVERPDGSNFTLKIRSTKLEDSAMYFCASNQRTNTGELFFGEGSRLTVL.

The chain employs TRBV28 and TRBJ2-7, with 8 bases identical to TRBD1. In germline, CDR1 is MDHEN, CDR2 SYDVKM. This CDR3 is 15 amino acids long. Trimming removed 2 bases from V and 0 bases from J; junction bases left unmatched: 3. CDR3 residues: CASSLRDRLSYEQYV. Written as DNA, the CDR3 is TGTGCCAGCAGTTTACGGGACAGGCTCTCCTACGAGCAGTACGTC.

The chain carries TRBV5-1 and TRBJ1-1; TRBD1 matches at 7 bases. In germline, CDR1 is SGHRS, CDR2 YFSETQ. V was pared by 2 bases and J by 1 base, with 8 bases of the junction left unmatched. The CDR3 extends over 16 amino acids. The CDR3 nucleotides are TGCGCCAGCAGCTTAGGGGGGACAGTTGCGAACACTGAAGCTTTCTTT. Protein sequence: CASSLGGTVANTEAFF.

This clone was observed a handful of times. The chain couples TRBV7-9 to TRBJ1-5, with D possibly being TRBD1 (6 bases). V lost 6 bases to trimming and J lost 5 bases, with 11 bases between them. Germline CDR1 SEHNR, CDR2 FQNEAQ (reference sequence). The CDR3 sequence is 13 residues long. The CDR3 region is CASSPQGDQPQHF. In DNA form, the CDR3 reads TGTGCCAGCAGTCCACAGGGAGATCAGCCCCAGCATTTT.

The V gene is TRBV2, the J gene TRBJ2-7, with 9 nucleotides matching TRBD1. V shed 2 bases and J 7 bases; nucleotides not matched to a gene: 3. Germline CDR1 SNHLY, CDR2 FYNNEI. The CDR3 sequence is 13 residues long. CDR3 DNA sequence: TGTGCCAGCAGTGAATGGACAGGGGATGAGCAGTACTTC. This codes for CASSEWTGDEQYF.

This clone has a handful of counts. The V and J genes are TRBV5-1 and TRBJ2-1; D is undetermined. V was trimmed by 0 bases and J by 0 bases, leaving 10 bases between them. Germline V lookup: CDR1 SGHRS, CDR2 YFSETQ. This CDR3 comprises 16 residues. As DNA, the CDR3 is TGCGCCAGCAGCTTGGCCGTGGGCAGCTCCTACAATGAGCAGTTCTTC. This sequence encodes CASSLAVGSSYNEQFF. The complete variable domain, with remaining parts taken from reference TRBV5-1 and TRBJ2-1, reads KAGVTQTPRYLIKTRGQQVTLSCSPISGHRSVSWYQQTPGQGLQFLFEYFSETQRNKGNFPGRFSGRQFSNSRSEMNVSTLELGDSALYLCASSLAVGSSYNEQFFGPGTRLTVL.

The CDR3 loop reads CASSTTGSSGGYTF. CDR3 sequence (DNA): TGTGCCAGCAGCACGACAGGGTCTAGTGGAGGCTACACCTTC. The chain has TRBV7-2 and TRBJ1-2, with 7 nucleotides matching TRBD1. CDR1 and CDR2 (germline): SGHTA, FQGNSA. The V segment lost 5 bases and the J segment 8 bases; nucleotides outside the gene matches: 11. This CDR3 region has 14 residues. Drawing the rest from reference TRBV7-2 and TRBJ1-2, the complete variable domain is GAGVSQSPSNKVTEKGKDVELRCDPISGHTALYWYRQSLGQGLEFLIYFQGNSAPDKSGLPSDRFSAERTGGSVSTLTIQRTQQEDSAVYLCASSTTGSSGGYTFGSGTRLTVV.

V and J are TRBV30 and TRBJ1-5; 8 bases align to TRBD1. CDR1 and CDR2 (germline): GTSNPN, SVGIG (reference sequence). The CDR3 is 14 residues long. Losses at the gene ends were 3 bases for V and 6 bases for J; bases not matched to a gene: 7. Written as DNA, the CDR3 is TGTGCCTGGAGCGGACAGGGATCGAGTCAGCCCCAGCATTTT. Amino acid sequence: CAWSGQGSSQPQHF.

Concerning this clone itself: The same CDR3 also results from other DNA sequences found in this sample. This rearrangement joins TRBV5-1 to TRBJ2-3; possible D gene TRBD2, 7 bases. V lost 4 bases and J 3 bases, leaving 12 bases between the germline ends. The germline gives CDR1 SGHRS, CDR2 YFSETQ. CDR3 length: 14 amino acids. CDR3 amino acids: CASSPGGSTDTQYF. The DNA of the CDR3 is TGCGCCAGCAGCCCGGGGGGCTCAACAGATACGCAGTATTTT.

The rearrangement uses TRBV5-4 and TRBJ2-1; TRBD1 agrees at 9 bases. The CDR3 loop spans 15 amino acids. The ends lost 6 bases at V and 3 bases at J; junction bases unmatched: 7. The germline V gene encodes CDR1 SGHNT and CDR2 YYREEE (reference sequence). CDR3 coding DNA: TGTGCCAGCACGAGACAGGGGGGTTACTACAATGAGCAGTTCTTC. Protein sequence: CASTRQGGYYNEQFF.

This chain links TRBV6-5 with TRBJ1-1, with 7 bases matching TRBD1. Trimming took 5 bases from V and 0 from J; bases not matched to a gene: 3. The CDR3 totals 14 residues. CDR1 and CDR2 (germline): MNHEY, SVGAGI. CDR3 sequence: CASSPDRLNTEAFF. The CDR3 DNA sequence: TGTGCCAGCAGTCCGGACAGGTTGAACACTGAAGCTTTCTTT.

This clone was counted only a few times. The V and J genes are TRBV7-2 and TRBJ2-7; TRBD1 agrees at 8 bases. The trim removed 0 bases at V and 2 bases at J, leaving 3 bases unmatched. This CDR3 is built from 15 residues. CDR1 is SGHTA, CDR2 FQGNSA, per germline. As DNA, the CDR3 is TGTGCCAGCAGCTTAGCGGGACAGGCCACCTACGAGCAGTACGTC. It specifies CASSLAGQATYEQYV.

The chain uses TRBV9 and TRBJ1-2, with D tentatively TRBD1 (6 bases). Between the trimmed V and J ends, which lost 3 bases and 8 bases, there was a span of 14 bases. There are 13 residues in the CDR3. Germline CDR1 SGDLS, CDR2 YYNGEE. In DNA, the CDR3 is TGTGCCAGCAGCGGGGGGCAGGGGCAAGGCTACACCTTC. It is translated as CASSGGQGQGYTF.

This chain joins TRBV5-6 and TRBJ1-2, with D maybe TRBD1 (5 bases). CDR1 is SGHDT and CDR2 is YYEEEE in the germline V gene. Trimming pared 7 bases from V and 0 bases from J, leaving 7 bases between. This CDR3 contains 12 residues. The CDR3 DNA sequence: TGTGCCAGCGGGGGGGCTAACTATGGCTACACCTTC. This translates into CASGGANYGYTF.

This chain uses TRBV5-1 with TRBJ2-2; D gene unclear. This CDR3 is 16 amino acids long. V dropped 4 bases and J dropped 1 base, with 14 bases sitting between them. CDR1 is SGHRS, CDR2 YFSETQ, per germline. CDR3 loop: CASSPLSNMNTGELFF. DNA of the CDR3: TGCGCCAGCAGCCCCCTTTCAAACATGAACACCGGGGAGCTGTTTTTT.

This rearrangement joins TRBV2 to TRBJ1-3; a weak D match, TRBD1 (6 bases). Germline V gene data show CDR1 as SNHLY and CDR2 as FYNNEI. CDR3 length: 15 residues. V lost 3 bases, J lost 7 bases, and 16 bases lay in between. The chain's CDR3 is CASSDRGGFPNTIYF. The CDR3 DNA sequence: TGTGCCAGCAGTGACAGGGGCGGGTTTCCTAACACCATATATTTT.

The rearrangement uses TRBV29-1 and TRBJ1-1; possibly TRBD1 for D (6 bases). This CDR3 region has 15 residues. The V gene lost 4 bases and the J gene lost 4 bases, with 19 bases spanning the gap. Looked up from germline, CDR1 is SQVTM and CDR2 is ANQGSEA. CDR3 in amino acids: CSVVSGGRRGTEAFF. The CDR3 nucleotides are TGCAGCGTTGTCAGCGGGGGGCGGCGGGGCACTGAAGCTTTCTTT.

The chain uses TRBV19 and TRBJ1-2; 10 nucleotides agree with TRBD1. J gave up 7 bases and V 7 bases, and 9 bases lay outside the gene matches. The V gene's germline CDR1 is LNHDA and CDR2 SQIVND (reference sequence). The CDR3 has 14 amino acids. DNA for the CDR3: TGTGCCAGTACCGAGGGGACAGGGGAGTTTGGCTACACCTTC. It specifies CASTEGTGEFGYTF.